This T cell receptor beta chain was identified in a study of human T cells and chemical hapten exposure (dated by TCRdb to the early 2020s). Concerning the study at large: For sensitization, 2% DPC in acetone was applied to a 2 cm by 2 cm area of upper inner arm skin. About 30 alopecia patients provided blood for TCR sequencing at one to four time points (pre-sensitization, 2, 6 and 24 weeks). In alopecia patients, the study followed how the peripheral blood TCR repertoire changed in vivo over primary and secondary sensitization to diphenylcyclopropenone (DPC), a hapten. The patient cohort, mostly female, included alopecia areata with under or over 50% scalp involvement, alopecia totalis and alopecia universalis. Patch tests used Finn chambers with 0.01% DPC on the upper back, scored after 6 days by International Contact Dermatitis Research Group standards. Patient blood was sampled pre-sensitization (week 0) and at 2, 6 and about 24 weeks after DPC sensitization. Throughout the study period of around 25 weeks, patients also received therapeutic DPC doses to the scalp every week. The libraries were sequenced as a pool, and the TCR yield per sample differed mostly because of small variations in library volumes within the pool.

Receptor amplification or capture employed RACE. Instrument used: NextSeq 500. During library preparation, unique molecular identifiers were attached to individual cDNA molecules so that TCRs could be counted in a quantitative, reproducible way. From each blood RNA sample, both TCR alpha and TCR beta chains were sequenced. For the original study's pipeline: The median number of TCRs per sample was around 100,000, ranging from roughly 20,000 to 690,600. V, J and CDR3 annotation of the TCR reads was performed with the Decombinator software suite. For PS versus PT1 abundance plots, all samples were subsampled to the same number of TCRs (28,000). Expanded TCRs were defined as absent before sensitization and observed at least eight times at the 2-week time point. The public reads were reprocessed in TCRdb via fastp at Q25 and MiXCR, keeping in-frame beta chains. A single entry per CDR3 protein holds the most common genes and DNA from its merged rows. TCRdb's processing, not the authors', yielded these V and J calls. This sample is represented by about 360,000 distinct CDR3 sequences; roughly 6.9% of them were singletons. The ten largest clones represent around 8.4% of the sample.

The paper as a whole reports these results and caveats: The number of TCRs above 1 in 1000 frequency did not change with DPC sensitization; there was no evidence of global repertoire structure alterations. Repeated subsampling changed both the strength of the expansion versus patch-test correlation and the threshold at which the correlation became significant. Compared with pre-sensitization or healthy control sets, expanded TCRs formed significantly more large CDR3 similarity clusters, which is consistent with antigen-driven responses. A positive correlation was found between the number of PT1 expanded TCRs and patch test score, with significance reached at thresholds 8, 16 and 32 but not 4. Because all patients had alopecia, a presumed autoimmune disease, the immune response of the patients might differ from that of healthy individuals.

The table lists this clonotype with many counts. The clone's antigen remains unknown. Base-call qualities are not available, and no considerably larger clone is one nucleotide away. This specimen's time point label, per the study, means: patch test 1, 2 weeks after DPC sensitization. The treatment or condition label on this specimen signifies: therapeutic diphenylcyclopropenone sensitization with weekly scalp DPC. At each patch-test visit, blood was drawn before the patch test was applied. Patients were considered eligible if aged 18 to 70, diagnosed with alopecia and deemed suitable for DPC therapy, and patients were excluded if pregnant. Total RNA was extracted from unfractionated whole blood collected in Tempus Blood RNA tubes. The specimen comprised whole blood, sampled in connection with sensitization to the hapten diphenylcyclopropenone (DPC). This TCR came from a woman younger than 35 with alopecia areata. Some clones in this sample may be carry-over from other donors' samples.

The bases are TGTGCCATCAGTGGGGGACAGGGGTTTAATCAGCCCCAGCATTTT. Its protein reads: CAISGGQGFNQPQHF. The V and J genes are TRBV10-3 and TRBJ1-5; 10 junctional bases match TRBD1. The CDR3 sequence holds 15 residues, the cysteine and phenylalanine included. The kept DNA is CDR3 alone, 45 bases in frame from the first base. The germline V gene encodes CDR1 ENHRY and CDR2 SYGVKD. Trimming removed 4 bases from V and 4 bases from J; the gene matches leave 4 bases unexplained.